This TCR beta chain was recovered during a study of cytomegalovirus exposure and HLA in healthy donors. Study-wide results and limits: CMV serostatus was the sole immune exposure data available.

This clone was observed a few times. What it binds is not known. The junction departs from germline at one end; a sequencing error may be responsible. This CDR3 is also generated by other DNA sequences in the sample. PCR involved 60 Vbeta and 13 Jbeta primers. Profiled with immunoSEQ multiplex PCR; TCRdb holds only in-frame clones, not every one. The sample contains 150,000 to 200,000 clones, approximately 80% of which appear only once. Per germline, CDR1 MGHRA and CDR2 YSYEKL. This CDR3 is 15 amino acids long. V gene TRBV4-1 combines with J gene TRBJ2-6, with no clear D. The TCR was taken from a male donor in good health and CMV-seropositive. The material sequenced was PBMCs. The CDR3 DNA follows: TGTGCCAGCAGCCAAGAGTCGTCCGGGGCCAACGTCCTGACTTTC. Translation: CASSQESSGANVLTF.